These 16 T cell receptor beta chains originate from one sample sequenced in a study of OX40 agonist ivuxolimab in advanced cancers. Profiled with immunoSEQ multiplex PCR; TCRdb holds only in-frame clones, not every one. The sample lists tens of thousands of clones; around 90% were seen once. The sample consisted of CD4+ or CD8+ T cells sorted from blood, taken in a trial of the OX40 agonist ivuxolimab. Every receptor here comes from an adult with an advanced solid tumor such as melanoma, head and neck, liver or kidney cancer.

The chain recombines TRBV5-1 with TRBJ2-1, with D perhaps given as TRBD1 or TRBD2 (5 bases each). Germline V lookup: CDR1 SGHRS, CDR2 YFSETQ. Between the trimmed V and J ends, which lost 4 bases and 8 bases, there was a span of 19 bases. This CDR3 comprises 15 residues. CDR3 DNA sequence: TGCGCCAGCAGCCCCGGGACCGGCCGCAGGGATGAGCAGTTCTTC. As protein: CASSPGTGRRDEQFF. The whole variable domain, filled in from reference TRBV5-1 and TRBJ2-1, reads KAGVTQTPRYLIKTRGQQVTLSCSPISGHRSVSWYQQTPGQGLQFLFEYFSETQRNKGNFPGRFSGRQFSNSRSEMNVSTLELGDSALYLCASSPGTGRRDEQFFGPGTRLTVL.

There are a few counts of this clone. This sequence joins TRBV14 and TRBJ2-7, with D perhaps matching TRBD1 (6 bases). This CDR3 contains 19 residues. CDR1 is SGHDN, CDR2 FVKESK, per germline. The V end lost 2 bases, the J end lost 7 bases, and 30 bases lay between the germline ends. The CDR3 loop reads CASSQYPDRLMAPSREQYF. CDR3 coding DNA: TGTGCCAGCAGCCAATACCCCGACAGGTTAATGGCACCATCTCGGGAGCAGTACTTC. Variable domain in full (rest from reference TRBV14 and TRBJ2-7): EAGVTQFPSHSVIEKGQTVTLRCDPISGHDNLYWYRRVMGKEIKFLLHFVKESKQDESGMPNNRFLAERTGGTYSTLKVQPAELEDSGVYFCASSQYPDRLMAPSREQYFGPGTRLTVT.

This clone came up once. The chain employs TRBV6-5 and TRBJ2-2; a possible D gene is TRBD2 (5 bases). The CDR3 covers 16 residues. The V gene lost 2 bases and the J gene lost 0 bases, with 10 bases spanning the gap. Germline V gives CDR1 MNHEY, CDR2 SVGAGI. In nucleotides, the CDR3 is TGTGCCAGCAGTTACGCTTCCGGGACGAACACCGGGGAGCTGTTTTTT. This encodes CASSYASGTNTGELFF.

V usage is TRBV7-9 and J usage is TRBJ2-5; D call uncertain. The CDR3 length is 12 residues. V gave up 2 bases and J gave up 13 bases, with 14 bases separating them. Germline CDR1 SEHNR, CDR2 FQNEAQ (reference sequence). The DNA for the CDR3 is TGTGCCAGCAGCTTAAGTCGAACCTCCCTGTACTTC. Translation gives CASSLSRTSLYF.

The CDR3 here is CASGPGGLAYEQYF. In DNA form, the CDR3 reads TGTGCTAGTGGCCCCGGGGGGCTGGCCTACGAGCAGTACTTC. The V gene is TRBV12-5, the J gene TRBJ2-7; tentatively, D is TRBD2 (7 bases). Looked up from germline, CDR1 is LGHNT and CDR2 is FRNRAP. V was shortened by 6 bases and J by 2 bases, with 14 bases between the two germline ends. CDR3 length equals 14 residues.

This rearrangement joins TRBV15 to TRBJ2-5, with D possibly being TRBD1 (7 bases). The CDR3 contains 17 residues. Germline CDR1 reads LNHNV; CDR2 reads YYDKDF (reference sequence). V was cut by 1 base and J by 1 base, with 16 bases left in between. The DNA for the CDR3 is TGTGCCACCAGCAGAGTAGGAGGGGGCCTCTTCCAAGAGACCCAGTACTTC. Amino acid sequence: CATSRVGGGLFQETQYF.

The chain recombines TRBV7-2 with TRBJ1-4; D perhaps matches TRBD1 (6 bases). With 6 bases removed from V and 12 bases from J, the gap between germline ends came to 14 bases. The CDR3 runs 12 residues. Germline lookup yields CDR1 SGHTA and CDR2 FQGNSA. In DNA, the CDR3 is TGTGCCAGCAGTAAGGGGGTGAGGGAACTGTTTTTT. Encoded protein: CASSKGVRELFF.

The gene calls are TRBV11-1 and TRBJ1-6, with TRBD1 matching 11 bases. CDR1 SGHAT and CDR2 FQDESV come from the germline V gene (reference sequence). V gave up 5 bases and J gave up 10 bases; unmatched junction bases: 7. The CDR3 has 15 amino acids. The CDR3 sequence: CASSPGQGVSSPLHF. The CDR3 DNA reads as TGTGCCAGCAGCCCGGGACAGGGGGTCAGCTCACCCCTCCACTTT.

The V gene is TRBV5-5, the J gene TRBJ1-4; D is perhaps TRBD1 (5 bases). The V gene's germline CDR1 is SGHKS and CDR2 YYEKEE (reference sequence). This CDR3 spans 15 amino acids. V lost 4 bases and J lost 8, with 18 bases in between. Here the CDR3 DNA reads TGTGCCAGCAGCCCCCGGGACTCCGGCGGAGAAAAACTGTTTTTT. Its translation: CASSPRDSGGEKLFF.

This clone was observed a single time. The chain joins TRBV7-6 to TRBJ1-4; D gene ambiguous. With 6 bases removed from V and 8 bases from J, the gap between germline ends came to 13 bases. CDR3 size: 13 residues. Germline CDR1 is SGHVS and CDR2 is FNYEAQ. This CDR3 is CASSYDSSEKLFF. The CDR3 DNA reads as TGTGCCAGCAGTTACGACTCGTCGGAAAAACTGTTTTTT.

The J gene is TRBJ2-1, the V gene TRBV11-2; TRBD2 aligns across 7 bases. The CDR3 extends over 16 amino acids. V shed 5 bases, J shed 2 bases, and the junction held 9 bases outside the gene matches. Per germline, CDR1 SGHAT and CDR2 FQNNGV. This chain's CDR3 is CASSPWGGLTYNEQFF. In DNA, the CDR3 is TGTGCCAGCAGCCCTTGGGGGGGGTTAACCTACAATGAGCAGTTCTTC.

The genes are TRBV6-1 and TRBJ2-6, with a tentative D call TRBD1 (6 bases). The V gene's germline CDR1 is MNHNS and CDR2 SASEGT. The CDR3 spans 14 residues. The V end lost 4 bases, the J end lost 8 bases, and 12 bases lay between the germline ends. CDR3 residues: CASSGPGQSNVLTF. CDR3 nucleotides: TGTGCCAGCAGTGGTCCTGGACAGTCCAACGTCCTGACTTTC.

The chain has TRBV5-4 and TRBJ2-5; the D gene is possibly TRBD2 (6 bases). V lost 0 bases, J lost 1 base, and 10 bases lay in between. CDR1 and CDR2 (germline): SGHNT, YYREEE (reference sequence). The CDR3 contains 15 residues. The CDR3 protein is CASSLVGGGQETQYF. CDR3 bases: TGTGCCAGCAGCTTGGTCGGGGGTGGCCAAGAGACCCAGTACTTC.

The chain couples TRBV29-1 to TRBJ2-1, with D unresolved. The CDR3 sequence is 10 residues long. Germline V lookup: CDR1 SQVTM, CDR2 ANQGSEA. With 4 bases removed from V and 7 bases from J, the gap between germline ends came to 5 bases. DNA for the CDR3: TGCAGCGTTGGGGGAAATGAGCAGTTCTTC. Its protein product is CSVGGNEQFF.

The chain employs TRBV5-1 and TRBJ2-7; a weak D match, TRBD1 (7 bases). V lost 3 bases, J lost 5 bases, and 21 bases lay in between. The V gene's germline CDR1 is SGHRS and CDR2 YFSETQ. The CDR3 length is 16 residues. CDR3 DNA: TGCGCCAGCAGCTCCGCGGGGACAGCCATCGCCCACGAGCAGTACTTC. It translates to CASSSAGTAIAHEQYF.

In the case of this clone: Within the sample, other DNA sequences also encode this same CDR3. The rearrangement uses TRBV2 and TRBJ2-7; 10 bases fit TRBD1. The CDR3 extends over 13 amino acids. Trimming cost V 6 bases and J 4 bases; bases outside gene matches: 3. CDR1 SNHLY and CDR2 FYNNEI come from the germline V gene. Here the CDR3 reads CASSRDRGYEQYF. CDR3 DNA sequence: TGTGCCAGCAGCCGGGACAGGGGTTACGAGCAGTACTTC.